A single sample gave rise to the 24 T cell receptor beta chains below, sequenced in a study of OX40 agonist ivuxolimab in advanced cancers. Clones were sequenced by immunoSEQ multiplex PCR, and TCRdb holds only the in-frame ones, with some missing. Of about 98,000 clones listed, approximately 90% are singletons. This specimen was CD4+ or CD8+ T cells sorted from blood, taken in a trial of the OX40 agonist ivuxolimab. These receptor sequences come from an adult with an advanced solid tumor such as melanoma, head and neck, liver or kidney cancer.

The CDR3 protein is CATKQYAGTTEAFF. CDR3 bases: TGTGCCACCAAGCAATACGCGGGGACCACTGAAGCTTTCTTT. This chain links TRBV18 with TRBJ1-1; TRBD1 might be the D (5 bases). V was cut by 10 bases and J by 4 bases, with 19 bases left in between. Looked up from germline, CDR1 is KGHSH and CDR2 is LQKENI. There are 14 residues in the CDR3.

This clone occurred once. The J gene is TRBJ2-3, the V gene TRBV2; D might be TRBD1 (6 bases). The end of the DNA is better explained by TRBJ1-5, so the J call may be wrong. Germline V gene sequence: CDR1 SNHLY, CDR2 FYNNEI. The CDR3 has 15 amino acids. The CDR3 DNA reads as TGTGCCAGCAGTCAAGAGGGACTAGTGGGGGGCGGGCAGCATTTT. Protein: CASSQEGLVGGGQHF.

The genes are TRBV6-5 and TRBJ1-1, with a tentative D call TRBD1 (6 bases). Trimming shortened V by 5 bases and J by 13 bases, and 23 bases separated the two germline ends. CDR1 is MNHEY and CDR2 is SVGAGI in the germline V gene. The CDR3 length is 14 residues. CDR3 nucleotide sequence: TGTGCCAGCAGTACGGGGTTCGGTGAGGGGGGCGATTTCTTT. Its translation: CASSTGFGEGGDFF.

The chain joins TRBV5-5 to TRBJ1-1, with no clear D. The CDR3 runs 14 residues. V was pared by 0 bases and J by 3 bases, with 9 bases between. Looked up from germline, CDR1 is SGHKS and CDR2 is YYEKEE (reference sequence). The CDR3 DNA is TGTGCCAGCAGCTTGGTCGGCGGAGACACTGAAGCTTTCTTT. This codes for CASSLVGGDTEAFF.

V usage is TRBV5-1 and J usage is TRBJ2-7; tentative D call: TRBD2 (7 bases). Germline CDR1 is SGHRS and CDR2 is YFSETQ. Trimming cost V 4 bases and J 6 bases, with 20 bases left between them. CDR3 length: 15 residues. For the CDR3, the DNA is TGCGCCAGCAGCGGGGGGGGGACACCCCAGGGCGAGCAGTACTTC. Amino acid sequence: CASSGGGTPQGEQYF.

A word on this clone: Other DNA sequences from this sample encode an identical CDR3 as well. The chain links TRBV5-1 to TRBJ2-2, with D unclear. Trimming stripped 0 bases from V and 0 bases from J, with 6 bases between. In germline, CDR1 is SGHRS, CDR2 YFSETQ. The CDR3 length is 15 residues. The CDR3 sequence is CASSLGRTNTGELFF. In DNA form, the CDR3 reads TGCGCCAGCAGCTTGGGCAGGACGAACACCGGGGAGCTGTTTTTT.

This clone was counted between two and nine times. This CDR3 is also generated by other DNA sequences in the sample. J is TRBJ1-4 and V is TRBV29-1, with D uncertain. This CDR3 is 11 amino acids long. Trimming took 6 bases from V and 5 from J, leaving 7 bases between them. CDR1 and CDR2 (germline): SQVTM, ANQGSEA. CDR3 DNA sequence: TGCAGCGTGGTAGAGAATGAAAAACTGTTTTTT. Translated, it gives CSVVENEKLFF.

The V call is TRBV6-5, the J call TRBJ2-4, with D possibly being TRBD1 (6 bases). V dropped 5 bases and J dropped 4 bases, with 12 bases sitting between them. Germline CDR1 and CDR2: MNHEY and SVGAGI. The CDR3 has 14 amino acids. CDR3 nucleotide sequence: TGTGCCAGCAGTCCGACAGGATTTAAAAACATTCAGTACTTC. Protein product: CASSPTGFKNIQYF.

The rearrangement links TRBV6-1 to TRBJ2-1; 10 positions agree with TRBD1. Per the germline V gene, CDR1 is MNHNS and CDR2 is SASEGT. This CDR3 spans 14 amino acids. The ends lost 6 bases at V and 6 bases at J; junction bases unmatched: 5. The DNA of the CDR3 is TGTGCCAGCAGACGACAGGGGGCGGGCAATGAGCAGTTCTTC. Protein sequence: CASRRQGAGNEQFF.

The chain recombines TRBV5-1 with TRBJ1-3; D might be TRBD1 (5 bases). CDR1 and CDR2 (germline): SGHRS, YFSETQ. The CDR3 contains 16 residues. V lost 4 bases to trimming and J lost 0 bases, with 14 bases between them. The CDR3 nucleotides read TGCGCCAGCAGCACTGCAGGGTTTAGCTCTGGAAACACCATATATTTT. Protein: CASSTAGFSSGNTIYF.

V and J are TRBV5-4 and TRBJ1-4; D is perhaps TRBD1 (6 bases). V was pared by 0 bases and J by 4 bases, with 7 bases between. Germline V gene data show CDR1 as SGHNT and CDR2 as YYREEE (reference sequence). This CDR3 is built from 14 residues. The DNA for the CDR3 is TGTGCCAGCAGCTTGGTGGACAGTAATGAAAAACTGTTTTTT. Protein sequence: CASSLVDSNEKLFF.

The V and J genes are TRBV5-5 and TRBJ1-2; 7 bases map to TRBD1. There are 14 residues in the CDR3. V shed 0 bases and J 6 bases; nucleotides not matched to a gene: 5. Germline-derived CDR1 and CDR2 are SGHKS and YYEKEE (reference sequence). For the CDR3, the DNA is TGTGCCAGCAGCTTGGTAGTCAGGGGGGATGGCTACACCTTC. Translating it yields CASSLVVRGDGYTF.

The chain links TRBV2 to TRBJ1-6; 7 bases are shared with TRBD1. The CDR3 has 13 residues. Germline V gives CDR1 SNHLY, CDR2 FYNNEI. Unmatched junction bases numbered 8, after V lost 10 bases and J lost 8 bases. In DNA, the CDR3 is TGTGCCAACCGGAGGGGGCCTGATTCACCCCTCCACTTT. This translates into CANRRGPDSPLHF.

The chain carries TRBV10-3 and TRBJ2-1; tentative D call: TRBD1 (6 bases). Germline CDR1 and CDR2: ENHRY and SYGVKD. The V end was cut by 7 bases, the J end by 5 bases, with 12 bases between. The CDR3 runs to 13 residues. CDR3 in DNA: TGTGCCATCACCAACGGACAGAACAATGAGCAGTTCTTC. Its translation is CAITNGQNNEQFF.

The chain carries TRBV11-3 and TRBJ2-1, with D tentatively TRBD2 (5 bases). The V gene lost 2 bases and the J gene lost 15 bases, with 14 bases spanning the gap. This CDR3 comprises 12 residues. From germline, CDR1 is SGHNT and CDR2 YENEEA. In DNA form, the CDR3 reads TGTGCCAGCAGCTTAAGTGGGAGCATCCCGTTCTTC. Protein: CASSLSGSIPFF.

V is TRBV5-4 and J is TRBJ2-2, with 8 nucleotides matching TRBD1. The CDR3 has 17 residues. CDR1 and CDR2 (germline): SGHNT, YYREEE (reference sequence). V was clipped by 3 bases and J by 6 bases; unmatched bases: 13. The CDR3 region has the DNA TGTGCCAGCAGCTCTAGGACAGGGACGGGAATAGCCGGGGAGCTGTTTTTT. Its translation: CASSSRTGTGIAGELFF.

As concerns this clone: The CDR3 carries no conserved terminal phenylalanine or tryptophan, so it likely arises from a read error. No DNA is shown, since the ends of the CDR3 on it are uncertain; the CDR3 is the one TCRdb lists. The CDR3 loop is CASSQSGPGLVFL. The V gene is TRBV23-1, the J gene TRBJ2-7; the table's D gene call, TRBD2, was not cross checked with the DNA. TRBV23-1 is an open reading frame whose function is uncertain. Inclusive of both ends, the CDR3 amounts to 13 amino acids.

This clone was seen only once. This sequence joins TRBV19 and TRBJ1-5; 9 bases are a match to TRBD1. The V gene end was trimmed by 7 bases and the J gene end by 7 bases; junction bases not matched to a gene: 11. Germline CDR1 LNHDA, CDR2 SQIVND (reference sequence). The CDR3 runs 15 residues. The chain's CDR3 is CASNPGTGNGQPQHF. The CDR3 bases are TGTGCCAGTAACCCCGGGACAGGGAACGGGCAGCCCCAGCATTTT.

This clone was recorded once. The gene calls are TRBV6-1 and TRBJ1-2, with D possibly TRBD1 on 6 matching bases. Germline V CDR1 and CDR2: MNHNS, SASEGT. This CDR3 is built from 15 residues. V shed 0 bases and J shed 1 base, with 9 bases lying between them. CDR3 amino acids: CASSEADSRNYGYTF. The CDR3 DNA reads TGTGCCAGCAGTGAAGCGGACAGTCGTAACTATGGCTACACCTTC.

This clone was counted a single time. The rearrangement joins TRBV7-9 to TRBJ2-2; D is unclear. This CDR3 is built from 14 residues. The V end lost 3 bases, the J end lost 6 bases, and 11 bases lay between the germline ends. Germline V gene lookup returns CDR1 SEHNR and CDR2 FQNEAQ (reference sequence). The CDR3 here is CASSFSSFSGELFF. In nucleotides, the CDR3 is TGTGCCAGCAGCTTTTCTAGTTTTTCCGGGGAGCTGTTTTTT.

CDR3 sequence: CACIGTNTEAFF. The CDR3 DNA reads as TGTGCCTGCATTGGGACGAACACTGAAGCTTTCTTT. This sequence joins TRBV6-6 and TRBJ1-1; tentatively, D is TRBD1 (5 bases). Trimming took 11 bases from V and 1 from J, leaving 11 bases between them. The CDR3 is 12 residues long. Germline values: CDR1 MNHNY, CDR2 SVGAGI (reference sequence).

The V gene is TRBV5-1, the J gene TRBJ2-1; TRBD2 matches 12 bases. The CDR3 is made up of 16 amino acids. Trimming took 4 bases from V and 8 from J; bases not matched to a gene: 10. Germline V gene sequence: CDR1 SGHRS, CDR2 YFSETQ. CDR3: CASSPPSGGAVDEQFF. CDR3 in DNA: TGCGCCAGCAGCCCACCTAGCGGGGGGGCGGTCGATGAGCAGTTCTTC.

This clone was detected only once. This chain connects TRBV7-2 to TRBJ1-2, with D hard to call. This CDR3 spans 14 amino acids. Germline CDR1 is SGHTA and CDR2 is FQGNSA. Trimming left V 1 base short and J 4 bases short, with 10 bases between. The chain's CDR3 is CASSLESVPYGYTF. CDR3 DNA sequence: TGTGCCAGCAGCTTAGAGTCGGTACCCTATGGCTACACCTTC.

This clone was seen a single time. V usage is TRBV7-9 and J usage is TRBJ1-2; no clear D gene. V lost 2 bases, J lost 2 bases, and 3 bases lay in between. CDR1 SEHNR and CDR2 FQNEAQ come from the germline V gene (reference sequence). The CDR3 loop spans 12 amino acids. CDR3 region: CASSLTNYGYTF. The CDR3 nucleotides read TGTGCCAGCAGCTTAACCAACTATGGCTACACCTTC.